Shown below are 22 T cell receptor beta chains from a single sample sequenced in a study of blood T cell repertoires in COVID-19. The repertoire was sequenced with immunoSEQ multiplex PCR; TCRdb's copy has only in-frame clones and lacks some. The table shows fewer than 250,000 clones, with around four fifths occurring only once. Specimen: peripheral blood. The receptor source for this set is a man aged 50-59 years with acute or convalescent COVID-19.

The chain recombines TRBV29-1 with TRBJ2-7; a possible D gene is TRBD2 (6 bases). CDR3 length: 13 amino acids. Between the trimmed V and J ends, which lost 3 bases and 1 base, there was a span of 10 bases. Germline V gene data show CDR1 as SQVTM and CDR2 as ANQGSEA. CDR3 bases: TGCAGCGTTGACATGGAGGGTTCCTACGAGCAGTACTTC. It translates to CSVDMEGSYEQYF.

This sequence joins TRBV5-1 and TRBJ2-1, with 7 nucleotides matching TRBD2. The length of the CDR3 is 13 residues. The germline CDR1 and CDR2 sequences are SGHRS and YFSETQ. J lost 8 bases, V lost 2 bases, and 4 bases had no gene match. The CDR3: CASSLGREYEQFF. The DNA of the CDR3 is TGCGCCAGCAGCTTAGGGAGGGAATATGAGCAGTTCTTC.

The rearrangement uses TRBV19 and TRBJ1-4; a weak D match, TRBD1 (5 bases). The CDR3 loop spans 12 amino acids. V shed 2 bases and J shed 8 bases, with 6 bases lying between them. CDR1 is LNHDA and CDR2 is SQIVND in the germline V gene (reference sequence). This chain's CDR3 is CASSIWGEKLFF. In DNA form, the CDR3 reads TGTGCCAGTAGTATATGGGGCGAAAAACTGTTTTTT.

CDR3 amino acids: CASSLYTNPLDTQYF. CDR3 nucleotide sequence: TGTGCCAGCAGCTTATACACCAACCCGTTGGATACGCAGTATTTT. The V gene is TRBV11-3, the J gene TRBJ2-3; D remains unclear. V was trimmed by 2 bases and J by 6 bases, leaving 15 bases between them. The length of the CDR3 is 15 residues. Germline loops: CDR1 SGHNT, CDR2 YENEEA.

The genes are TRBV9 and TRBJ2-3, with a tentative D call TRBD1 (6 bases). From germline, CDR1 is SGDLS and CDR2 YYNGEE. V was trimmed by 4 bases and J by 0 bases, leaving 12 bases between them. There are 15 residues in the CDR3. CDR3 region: CASSSKGQSTDTQYF. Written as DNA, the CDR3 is TGTGCCAGCAGCTCCAAAGGACAGAGCACAGATACGCAGTATTTT. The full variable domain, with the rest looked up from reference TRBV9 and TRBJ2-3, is DSGVTQTPKHLITATGQRVTLRCSPRSGDLSVYWYQQSLDQGLQFLIQYYNGEERAKGNILERFSAQQFPDLHSELNLSSLELGDSALYFCASSSKGQSTDTQYFGPGTRLTVL.

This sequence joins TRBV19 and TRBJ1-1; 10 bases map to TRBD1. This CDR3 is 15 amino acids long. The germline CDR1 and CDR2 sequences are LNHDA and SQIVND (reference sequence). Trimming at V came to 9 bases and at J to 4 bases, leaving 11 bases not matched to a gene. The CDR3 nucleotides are TGTGCCAGCCGGGGACAGGGGATATTGAGCACTGAAGCTTTCTTT. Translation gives CASRGQGILSTEAFF.

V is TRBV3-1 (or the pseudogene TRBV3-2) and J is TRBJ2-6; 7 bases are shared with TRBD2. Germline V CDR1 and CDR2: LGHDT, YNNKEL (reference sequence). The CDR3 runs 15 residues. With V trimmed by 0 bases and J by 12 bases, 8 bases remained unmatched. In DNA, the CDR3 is TGTGCCAGCAGCCAAGAATGGGGAGGGCGCGGCGTCCTGACTTTC. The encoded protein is CASSQEWGGRGVLTF.

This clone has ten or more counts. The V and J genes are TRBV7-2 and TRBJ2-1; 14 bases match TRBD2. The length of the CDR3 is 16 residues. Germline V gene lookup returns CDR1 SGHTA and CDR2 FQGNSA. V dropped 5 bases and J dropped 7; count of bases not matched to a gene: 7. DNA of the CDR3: TGTGCCAGCAGCGCAGGACTAGCGGGGGGCGGAAATGAGCAGTTCTTC. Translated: CASSAGLAGGGNEQFF.

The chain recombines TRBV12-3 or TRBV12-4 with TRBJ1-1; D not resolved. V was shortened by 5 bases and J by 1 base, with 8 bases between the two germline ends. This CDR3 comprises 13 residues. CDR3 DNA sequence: TGTGCCAGCAGTGCCGCGGAGAACACTGAAGCTTTCTTT. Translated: CASSAAENTEAFF.

CDR3 amino acids: CASSSLGSQANVLTF. CDR3 coding DNA: TGTGCCAGCAGTTCTCTGGGTAGCCAGGCCAACGTCCTGACTTTC. V and J are TRBV27 and TRBJ2-6; D gene ambiguous. Germline CDR1 and CDR2: MNHEY and SMNVEV (reference sequence). The CDR3 runs to 15 residues. Trimming cost V 4 bases and J 6 bases, with 13 bases left between them.

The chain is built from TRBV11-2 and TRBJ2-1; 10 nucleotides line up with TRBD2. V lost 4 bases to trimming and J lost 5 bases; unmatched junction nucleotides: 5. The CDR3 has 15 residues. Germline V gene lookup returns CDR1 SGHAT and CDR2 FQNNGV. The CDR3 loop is CASSSYSGGNNEQFF. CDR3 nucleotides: TGTGCCAGCAGCTCCTATAGCGGGGGGAACAATGAGCAGTTCTTC.

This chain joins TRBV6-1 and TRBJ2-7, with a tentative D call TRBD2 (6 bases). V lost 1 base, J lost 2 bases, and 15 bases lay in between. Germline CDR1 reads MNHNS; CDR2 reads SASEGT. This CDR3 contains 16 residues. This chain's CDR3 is CASSEGRSGDPYEQYF. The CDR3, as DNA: TGTGCCAGCAGTGAAGGGAGGTCGGGGGACCCCTACGAGCAGTACTTC.

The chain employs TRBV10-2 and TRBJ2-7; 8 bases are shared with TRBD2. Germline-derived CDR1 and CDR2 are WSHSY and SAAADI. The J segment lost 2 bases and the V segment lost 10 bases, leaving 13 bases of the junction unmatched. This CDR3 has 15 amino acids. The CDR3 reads CATDPTRGGTYEQYF. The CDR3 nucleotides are TGCGCCACCGACCCAACCCGGGGGGGAACCTACGAGCAGTACTTC.

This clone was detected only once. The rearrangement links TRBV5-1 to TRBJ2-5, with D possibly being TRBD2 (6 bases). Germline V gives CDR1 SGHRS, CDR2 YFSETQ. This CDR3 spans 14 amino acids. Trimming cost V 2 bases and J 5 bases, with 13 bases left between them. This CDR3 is CASSFGGLDETQYF. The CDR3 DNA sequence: TGCGCCAGCAGCTTCGGGGGACTGGATGAGACCCAGTACTTC.

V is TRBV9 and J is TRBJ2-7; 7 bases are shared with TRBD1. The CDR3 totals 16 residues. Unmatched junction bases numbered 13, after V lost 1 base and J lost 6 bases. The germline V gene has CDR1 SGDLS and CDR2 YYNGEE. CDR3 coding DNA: TGTGCCAGCAGCGTATCTGGACAGGACGCCTTACGCGAGCAGTACTTC. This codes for CASSVSGQDALREQYF.

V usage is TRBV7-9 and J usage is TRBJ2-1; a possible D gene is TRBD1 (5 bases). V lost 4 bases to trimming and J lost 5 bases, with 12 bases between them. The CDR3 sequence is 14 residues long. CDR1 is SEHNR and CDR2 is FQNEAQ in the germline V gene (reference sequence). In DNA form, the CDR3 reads TGTGCCAGCAGCTCCAAGGACAAGCACAATGAGCAGTTCTTC. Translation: CASSSKDKHNEQFF.

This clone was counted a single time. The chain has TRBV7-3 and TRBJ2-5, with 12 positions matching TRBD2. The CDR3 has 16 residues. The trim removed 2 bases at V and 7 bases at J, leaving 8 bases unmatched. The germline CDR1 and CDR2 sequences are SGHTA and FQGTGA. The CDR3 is CASSLSSGGAHGTQYF. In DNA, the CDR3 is TGTGCCAGCAGCTTATCTAGCGGGGGGGCGCATGGGACCCAGTACTTC. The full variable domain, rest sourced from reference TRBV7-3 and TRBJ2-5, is GAGVSQTPSNKVTEKGKYVELRCDPISGHTALYWYRQSLGQGPEFLIYFQGTGAADDSGLPNDRFFAVRPEGSVSTLKIQRTERGDSAVYLCASSLSSGGAHGTQYFGPGTRLLVL.

For the CDR3, the DNA is TGTGCCAGCAGTTTATACTTCGGGGTTACGGGACAGTTCTTC. It encodes CASSLYFGVTGQFF. The chain uses TRBV28 and TRBJ2-1; a weak D match, TRBD2 (5 bases). Deletions cut 1 base from V and 13 bases from J, with 17 bases between. CDR1 and CDR2 (germline): MDHEN, SYDVKM. The CDR3 has 14 residues.

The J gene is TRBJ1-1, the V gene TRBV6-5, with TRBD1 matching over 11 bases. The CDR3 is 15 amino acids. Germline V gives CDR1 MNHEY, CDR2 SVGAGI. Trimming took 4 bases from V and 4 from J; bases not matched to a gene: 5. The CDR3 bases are TGTGCCAGCAGTTCCGGACAGGGGGCATTCACTGAAGCTTTCTTT. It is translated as CASSSGQGAFTEAFF.

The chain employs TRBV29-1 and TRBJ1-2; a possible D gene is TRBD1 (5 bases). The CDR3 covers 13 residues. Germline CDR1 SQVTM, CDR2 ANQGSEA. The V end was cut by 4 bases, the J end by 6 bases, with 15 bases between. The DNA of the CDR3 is TGCAGCGTTGCGACAATAGGAGGGGATGGCTACACCTTC. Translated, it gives CSVATIGGDGYTF.

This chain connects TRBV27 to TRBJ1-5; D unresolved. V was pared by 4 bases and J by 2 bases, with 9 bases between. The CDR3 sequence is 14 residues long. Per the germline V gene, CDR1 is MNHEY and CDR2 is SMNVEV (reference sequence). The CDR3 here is CASSYLGGNQPQHF. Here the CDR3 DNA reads TGTGCCAGCAGTTACCTGGGAGGCAATCAGCCCCAGCATTTT.

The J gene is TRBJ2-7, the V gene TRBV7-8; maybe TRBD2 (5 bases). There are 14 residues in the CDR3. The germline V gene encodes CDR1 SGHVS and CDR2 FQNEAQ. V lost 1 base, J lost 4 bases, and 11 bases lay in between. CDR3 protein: CASSLDAGLYEQYF. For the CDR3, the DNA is TGTGCCAGCAGCTTAGACGCGGGCTTATACGAGCAGTACTTC. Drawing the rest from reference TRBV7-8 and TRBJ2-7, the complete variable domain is GAGVSQSPRYKVAKRGQDVALRCDPISGHVSLFWYQQALGQGPEFLTYFQNEAQLDKSGLPSDRFFAERPEGSVSTLKIQRTQQEDSAVYLCASSLDAGLYEQYFGPGTRLTVT.